The source of this T cell receptor beta chain is a study of cytotoxic CD8 clonotypes in ibrutinib-treated CLL. Produced via immunoSEQ multiplex PCR; TCRdb's table is partial and in-frame only. The sample includes 150,000 or so clones, approximately 84% seen only once; the top ten take about 4.3%. V was trimmed by 3 bases and J by 2 bases, leaving 8 bases between them. Per germline, CDR1 LNHDA and CDR2 SQIVND (reference sequence). The CDR3 covers 14 residues. Here the sequenced sample was PBMCs, taken after 24 months of ibrutinib treatment. The rearrangement joins TRBV19 to TRBJ1-5; D remains ambiguous. This receptor was taken from a human donor with chronic lymphocytic leukemia. The CDR3 loop is CASSINYGNQPQHF. The CDR3, as DNA: TGTGCCAGTAGTATCAACTACGGCAATCAGCCCCAGCATTTT.